This paragraph reports one TCR beta chain. Original analysis: For nucleated cells, counts were estimated from reference gene primer amplification. The data were produced by immunoSEQ multiplex PCR, yet TCRdb's version contains in-frame clones alone and is incomplete. For V, J and clone size, that table is used; D and trimming come from the DNA. This table has 300,000 to 400,000 clones, about 93% appearing once. J gave up 7 bases and V 8 bases, and 4 bases lay outside the gene matches. The germline V gene encodes CDR1 GTSNPN and CDR2 SVGIG (reference sequence). This CDR3 is built from 11 residues. The data derive from a study of blood T cell repertoires in COVID-19. Study-level information: COVID-19 samples from acute and convalescent phases originated in the United States, Italy and Spain. PBMCs, B-cell-depleted T cells, or T cells provided the cDNA or gDNA that made up the material.

Sequencing was performed on peripheral blood. The sequence was obtained from a woman under 30 who had recovered from COVID-19. The chain has TRBV30 and TRBJ1-2, with TRBD1 matching 10 bases. This CDR3 is CAGTGVPGYTF. The CDR3 DNA is TGTGCCGGGACAGGGGTCCCTGGCTACACCTTC.